Listed below are T cell receptor beta chains from one sample, sequenced in a study of T cells in Graves' hyperthyroidism and ophthalmopathy. TCRdb passed the multiplex PCR reads through MiXCR, listing each CDR3 protein once. Found here are a few hundred thousand distinct CDR3 sequences, approximately 17% of them singletons; the top ten hold around two fifths. The sequencing sample was made of blood. Every receptor here comes from a man aged 18 to 30 with Graves' ophthalmopathy. Both conserved end residues are part of each CDR3. Fields, in order: clone size, J gene, D gene, CDR3 length, V gene, CDR3 protein, CDR3 DNA. A D gene is named only where the DNA matches it firmly. The size of a clone is reported for some rows only, either as once, few or many, or as a class for expanded clones.

many	TRBJ1-2	NA	17	TRBV28	CASVPTGQGTPNYGYTF	TGTGCCAGTGTTCCAACAGGGCAGGGGACCCCTAACTATGGCTACACCTTC
NA	TRBJ2-1	TRBD2	16	TRBV7-9	CASNQGLAGGGNEQFF	TGTGCCAGCAACCAGGGGCTAGCGGGGGGCGGCAATGAGCAGTTCTTC
many	TRBJ2-3	NA	16	TRBV5-1	CASSLGARAFTDTQYF	TGCGCCAGCAGCTTGGGGGCCAGGGCTTTCACAGATACGCAGTATTTT
many	TRBJ1-5	TRBD1	14	TRBV12-3/TRBV12-4	CASSPGQGIQPQHF	TGTGCCAGCAGCCCGGGACAGGGAATTCAGCCCCAGCATTTT
many	TRBJ2-2	NA	14	TRBV20-1	CSALATGNTGELFF	TGCAGTGCTTTAGCGACGGGGAACACCGGGGAGCTGTTTTTT
many	TRBJ2-7	NA	17	TRBV6-2/TRBV6-3	CASSSVVWGSLSYEQYF	TGTGCCAGCAGTTCGGTGGTTTGGGGCTCCCTATCCTACGAGCAGTACTTC
many	TRBJ2-2	NA	12	TRBV9	CASSAYTGELFF	TGTGCCAGCAGCGCCTACACCGGGGAGCTGTTTTTT
many	TRBJ2-7	TRBD1	14	TRBV3-1	CASSQDPDRAEQYF	TGTGCCAGCAGCCAAGACCCGGACAGGGCCGAGCAGTACTTC
few	TRBJ2-5	TRBD2	15	TRBV5-6	CASKSPAGGYETQYF	TGTGCCAGCAAGTCCCCAGCGGGGGGGTACGAGACCCAGTACTTC
few	TRBJ1-2	TRBD1	17	TRBV5-1	CASSLEVTGTLGYGYTF	TGCGCCAGCAGCTTGGAAGTGACAGGGACCCTAGGCTATGGCTACACCTTC
NA	TRBJ2-1	NA	15	TRBV7-2	CASSFLQPRRGEQFF	TGTGCCAGCAGCTTCTTACAACCCCGACGGGGCGAGCAGTTCTTC
many	TRBJ2-5	TRBD2	16	TRBV7-8	CASSPWTSGYQETQYF	TGTGCCAGCAGCCCTTGGACTAGCGGGTACCAAGAGACCCAGTACTTC
NA	TRBJ2-7	TRBD1	15	TRBV7-8	CASNPQGQDYYEQYF	TGTGCCAGCAACCCTCAGGGACAGGACTACTACGAGCAGTACTTC
many	TRBJ2-3	NA	18	TRBV12-3/TRBV12-4	CASSFVLGGRGPTDTQYF	TGTGCCAGCAGTTTTGTTTTGGGGGGGCGGGGCCCCACGGATACGCAGTATTTT
many	TRBJ2-3	TRBD2	16	TRBV9	CASSPRGGGETDTQYF	TGTGCCAGCAGCCCCCGGGGGGGTGGAGAGACAGATACGCAGTATTTT
NA	TRBJ2-2	TRBD1	15	TRBV7-9	CASRDPDREYGELFF	TGTGCCAGCAGAGACCCGGACAGGGAATATGGGGAGCTGTTTTTT
few	TRBJ2-2	NA	15	TRBV20-1	CSAPWRGTNTGELFF	TGCAGTGCTCCCTGGCGGGGTACCAACACCGGGGAGCTGTTTTTT
NA	TRBJ1-2	TRBD1	14	TRBV5-6	CASSLDRGLTENTF	TGTGCCAGCAGCTTGGACAGGGGGCTTACGGAGAACACCTTC
NA	TRBJ1-3	TRBD1	17	TRBV3-1	CASSQAFPQGAGNTIYF	TGTGCCAGCAGCCAAGCATTCCCACAGGGGGCTGGAAACACCATATATTTT
many	TRBJ1-2	TRBD1	18	TRBV24-1	CATSETRTGASLNYGYTF	TGTGCCACCAGTGAGACGCGGACAGGGGCCAGTCTTAACTATGGCTACACCTTC
many	TRBJ2-3	TRBD1	15	TRBV7-3	CASSWGTGETDTQYF	TGTGCCAGCAGCTGGGGGACAGGGGAGACAGATACGCAGTATTTT
many	TRBJ2-7	NA	14	TRBV3-1	CASRPGAGRGEQYF	TGTGCCAGCCGCCCCGGGGCCGGGCGGGGCGAGCAGTACTTC
few	TRBJ1-6	NA	12	TRBV28	CATQGGASSLHF	TGTGCCACCCAAGGGGGAGCAAGTTCCCTCCACTTT
NA	TRBJ2-5	NA	12	TRBV20-1	CSTIGLSETQYF	TGCAGTACCATTGGGCTATCGGAGACCCAGTACTTC
many	TRBJ1-5	TRBD1	14	TRBV20-1	CSASDRGGNQPQHF	TGCAGTGCTTCTGACAGGGGAGGCAATCAGCCCCAGCATTTT
many	TRBJ2-3	TRBD2	16	TRBV7-3	CASSSGLAGITDTQYF	TGTGCCAGCAGCTCCGGACTAGCGGGGATCACAGATACGCAGTATTTT
NA	TRBJ1-2	NA	11	TRBV6-1	CASSPFFGYTF	TGTGCCAGCAGCCCCTTCTTTGGCTACACCTTC
few	TRBJ1-1	NA	16	TRBV18	CASSPRFGDLNTEAFF	TGTGCCAGCTCACCACGGTTCGGAGACCTGAACACTGAAGCTTTCTTT
NA	TRBJ2-1	NA	13	TRBV7-3	CASRTAGANEQFF	TGTGCCAGCAGAACCGCGGGGGCCAATGAGCAGTTCTTC
few	TRBJ2-2	NA	13	TRBV6-5	CASSYRQAGELFF	TGTGCCAGCAGTTATAGGCAGGCCGGGGAGCTGTTTTTT
NA	TRBJ1-3	NA	15	TRBV3-1	CASSQQGKAGNTIYF	TGTGCCAGCAGCCAACAGGGGAAGGCTGGAAACACCATATATTTT
NA	TRBJ2-3	TRBD2	15	TRBV7-2	CASSLIRGGTDTQYF	TGTGCCAGCAGCTTAATACGGGGGGGCACAGATACGCAGTATTTT
many	TRBJ1-5	NA	12	TRBV20-1	CSAWDYNQPQHF	TGCAGTGCGTGGGACTACAATCAGCCCCAGCATTTT
few	TRBJ2-1	NA	16	TRBV4-1	CASSQESRSSYNEQFF	TGCGCCAGCAGCCAAGAAAGCCGGAGCTCCTACAATGAGCAGTTCTTC
few	TRBJ2-1	TRBD2	13	TRBV6-1	CASSFQRLAKQFF	TGTGCCAGCAGTTTTCAACGACTAGCAAAGCAGTTCTTC
many	TRBJ1-1	NA	16	TRBV28	CASSILSGVGGTEAFF	TGTGCCAGCAGCATCCTCTCCGGGGTGGGTGGCACTGAAGCTTTCTTT
many	TRBJ1-2	TRBD1	14	TRBV19	CASRGQGGSYGYTF	TGTGCCAGTAGGGGACAGGGCGGAAGCTATGGCTACACCTTC
many	TRBJ1-1	NA	13	TRBV6-4	CASSDSIGAEAFF	TGTGCCAGCAGTGACTCGATCGGCGCTGAAGCTTTCTTT
many	TRBJ1-6	NA	16	TRBV6-1	CASGLPNQGIDSPLHF	TGTGCCAGCGGCCTCCCCAACCAGGGAATTGATTCACCCCTCCACTTT
many	TRBJ2-5	TRBD2	13	TRBV20-1	CSANSGAVETQYF	TGCAGTGCTAATAGCGGGGCGGTTGAGACCCAGTACTTC
many	TRBJ2-2	NA	15	TRBV11-2	CASSLAGANTGELFF	TGTGCCAGCAGCTTAGCGGGAGCGAACACCGGGGAGCTGTTTTTT
few	TRBJ2-7	TRBD2	16	TRBV5-1	CASSRLEAGLVYEQYF	TGCGCCAGCAGCCGGCTCGAGGCGGGACTAGTCTACGAGCAGTACTTC
few	TRBJ1-5	NA	13	TRBV6-1	CASSESIHQPQHF	TGTGCCAGCAGTGAAAGTATCCATCAGCCCCAGCATTTT
NA	TRBJ1-2	TRBD1	15	TRBV6-5	CASSFEQGGNYGYTF	TGTGCCAGCAGTTTCGAACAGGGGGGGAACTATGGCTACACCTTC
few	TRBJ2-6	NA	17	TRBV3-1	CASSQEIGGGGANVLTF	TGTGCCAGCAGCCAAGAAATAGGGGGAGGCGGGGCCAACGTCCTGACTTTC
many	TRBJ1-2	NA	14	TRBV7-9	CASSGNEALYGYTF	TGTGCCAGCAGCGGCAACGAGGCACTGTATGGCTACACCTTC